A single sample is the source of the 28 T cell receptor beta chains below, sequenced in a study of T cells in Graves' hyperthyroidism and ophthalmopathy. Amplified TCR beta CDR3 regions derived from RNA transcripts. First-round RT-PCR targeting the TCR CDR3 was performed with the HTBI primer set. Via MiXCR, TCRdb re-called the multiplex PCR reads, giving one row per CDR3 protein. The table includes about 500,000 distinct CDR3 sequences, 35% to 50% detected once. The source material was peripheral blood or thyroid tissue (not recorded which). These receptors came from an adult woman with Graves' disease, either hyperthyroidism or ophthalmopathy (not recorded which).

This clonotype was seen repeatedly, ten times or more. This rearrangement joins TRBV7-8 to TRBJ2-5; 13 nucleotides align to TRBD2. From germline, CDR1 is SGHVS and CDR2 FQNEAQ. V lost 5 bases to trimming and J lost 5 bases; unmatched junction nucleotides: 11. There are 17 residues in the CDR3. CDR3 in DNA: TGTGCCAGCAGCATCGGACTAGCGGGAGCCTACTTGGAGACCCAGTACTTC. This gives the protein CASSIGLAGAYLETQYF. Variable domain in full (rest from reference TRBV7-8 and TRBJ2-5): GAGVSQSPRYKVAKRGQDVALRCDPISGHVSLFWYQQALGQGPEFLTYFQNEAQLDKSGLPSDRFFAERPEGSVSTLKIQRTQQEDSAVYLCASSIGLAGAYLETQYFGPGTRLLVL.

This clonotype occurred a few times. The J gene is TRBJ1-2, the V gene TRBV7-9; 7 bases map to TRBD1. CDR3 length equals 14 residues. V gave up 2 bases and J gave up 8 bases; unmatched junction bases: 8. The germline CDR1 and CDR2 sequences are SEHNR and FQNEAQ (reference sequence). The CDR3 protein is CASSLKGAPRGYTF. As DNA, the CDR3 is TGTGCCAGCAGCTTAAAGGGGGCGCCGCGGGGCTACACCTTC.

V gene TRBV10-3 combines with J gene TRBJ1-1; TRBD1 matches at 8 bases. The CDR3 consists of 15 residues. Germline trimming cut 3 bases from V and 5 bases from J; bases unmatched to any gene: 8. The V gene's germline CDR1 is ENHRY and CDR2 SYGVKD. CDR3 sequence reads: CAISDGDRRETEAFF. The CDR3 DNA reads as TGTGCCATCAGTGATGGGGACAGGCGGGAGACTGAAGCTTTCTTT.

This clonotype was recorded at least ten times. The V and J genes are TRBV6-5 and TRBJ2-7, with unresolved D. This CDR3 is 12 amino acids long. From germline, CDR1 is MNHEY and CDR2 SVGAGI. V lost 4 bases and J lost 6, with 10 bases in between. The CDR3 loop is CASSLPLGEQYF. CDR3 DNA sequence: TGTGCCAGCAGTTTGCCTTTGGGCGAGCAGTACTTC.

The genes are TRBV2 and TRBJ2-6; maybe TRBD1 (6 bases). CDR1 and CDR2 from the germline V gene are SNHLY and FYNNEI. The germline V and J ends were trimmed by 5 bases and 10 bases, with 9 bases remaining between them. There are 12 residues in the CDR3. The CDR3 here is CASSNRVNVLTF. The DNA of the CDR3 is TGTGCCAGCAGTAACAGGGTTAACGTCCTGACTTTC.

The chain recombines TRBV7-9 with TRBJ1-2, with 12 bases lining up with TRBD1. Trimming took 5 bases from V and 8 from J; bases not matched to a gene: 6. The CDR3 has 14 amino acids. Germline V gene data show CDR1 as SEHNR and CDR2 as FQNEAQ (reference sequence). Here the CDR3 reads CASSHRDRGRGYTF. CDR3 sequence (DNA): TGTGCCAGCAGCCACCGGGACAGGGGGCGGGGCTACACCTTC.

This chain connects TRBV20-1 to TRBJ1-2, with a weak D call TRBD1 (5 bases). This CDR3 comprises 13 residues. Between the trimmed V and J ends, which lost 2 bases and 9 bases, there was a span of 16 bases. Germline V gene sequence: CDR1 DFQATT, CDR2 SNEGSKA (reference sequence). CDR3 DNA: TGCAGTGCTAGAAAACGCGGGGGTGATAGCTACACCTTC. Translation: CSARKRGGDSYTF.

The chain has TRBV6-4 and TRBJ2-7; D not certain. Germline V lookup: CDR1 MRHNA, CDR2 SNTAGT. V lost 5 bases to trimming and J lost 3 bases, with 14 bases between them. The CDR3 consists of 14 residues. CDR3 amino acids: CASSRLAQSYEQYF. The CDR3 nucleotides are TGTGCCAGCAGTAGACTTGCCCAGAGCTACGAGCAGTACTTC.

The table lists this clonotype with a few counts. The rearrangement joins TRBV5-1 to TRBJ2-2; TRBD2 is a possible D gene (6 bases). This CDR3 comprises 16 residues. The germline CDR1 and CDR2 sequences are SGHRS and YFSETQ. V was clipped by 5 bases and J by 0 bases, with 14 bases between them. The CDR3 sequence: CASSLMASANTGELFF. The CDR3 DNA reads TGCGCCAGCAGTCTGATGGCTAGCGCGAACACCGGGGAGCTGTTTTTT.

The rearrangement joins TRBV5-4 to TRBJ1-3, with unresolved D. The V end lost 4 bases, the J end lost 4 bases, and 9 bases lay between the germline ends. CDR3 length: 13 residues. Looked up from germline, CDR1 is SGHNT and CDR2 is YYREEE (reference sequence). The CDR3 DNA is TGTGCCAGCAGCCCGACACCGGGAAACACCATATATTTT. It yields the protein CASSPTPGNTIYF.

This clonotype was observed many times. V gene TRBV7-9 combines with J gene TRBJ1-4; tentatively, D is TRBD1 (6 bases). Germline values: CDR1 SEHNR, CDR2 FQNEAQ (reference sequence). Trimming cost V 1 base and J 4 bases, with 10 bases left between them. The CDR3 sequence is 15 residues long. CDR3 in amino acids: CASSLEGGFNEKLFF. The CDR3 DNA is TGTGCCAGCAGCTTAGAAGGGGGGTTTAATGAAAAACTGTTTTTT.

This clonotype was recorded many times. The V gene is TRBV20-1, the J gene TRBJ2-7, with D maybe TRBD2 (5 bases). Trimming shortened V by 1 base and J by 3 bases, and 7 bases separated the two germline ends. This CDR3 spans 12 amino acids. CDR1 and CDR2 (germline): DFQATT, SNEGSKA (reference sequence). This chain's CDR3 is CSARARVYEQYF. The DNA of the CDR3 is TGCAGTGCTAGAGCGCGGGTCTACGAGCAGTACTTC.

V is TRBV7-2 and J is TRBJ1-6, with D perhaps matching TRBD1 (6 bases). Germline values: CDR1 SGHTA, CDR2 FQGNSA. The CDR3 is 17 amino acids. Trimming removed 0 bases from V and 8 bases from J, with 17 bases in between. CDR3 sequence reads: CASSLALGGPGHSPLHF. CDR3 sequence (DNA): TGTGCCAGCAGCTTAGCCCTAGGGGGACCGGGCCATTCACCCCTCCACTTT.

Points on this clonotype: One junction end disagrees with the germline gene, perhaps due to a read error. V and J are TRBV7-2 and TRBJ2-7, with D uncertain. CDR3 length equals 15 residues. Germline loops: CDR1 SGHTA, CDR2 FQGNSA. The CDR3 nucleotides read TGCGCCAGCAGCCAGGCCGGGCATGAGGCCTACGAGCAGTACTTC. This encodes CASSQAGHEAYEQYF.

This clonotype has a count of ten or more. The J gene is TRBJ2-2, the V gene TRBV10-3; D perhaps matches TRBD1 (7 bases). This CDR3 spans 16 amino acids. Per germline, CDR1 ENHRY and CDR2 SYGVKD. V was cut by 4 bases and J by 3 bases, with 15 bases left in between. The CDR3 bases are TGTGCCATCAGTGTAAGAGGAGGGGGCGACACCGGGGAGCTGTTTTTT. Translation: CAISVRGGGDTGELFF.

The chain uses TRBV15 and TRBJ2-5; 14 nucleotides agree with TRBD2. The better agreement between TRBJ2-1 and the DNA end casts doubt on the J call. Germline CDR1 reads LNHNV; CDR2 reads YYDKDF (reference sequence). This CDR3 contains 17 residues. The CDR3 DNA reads TGTGCCACCAGCAGAGATACCGGGACTAGCGGGAGCAATGAGCAGTTCTTC. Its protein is CATSRDTGTSGSNEQFF.

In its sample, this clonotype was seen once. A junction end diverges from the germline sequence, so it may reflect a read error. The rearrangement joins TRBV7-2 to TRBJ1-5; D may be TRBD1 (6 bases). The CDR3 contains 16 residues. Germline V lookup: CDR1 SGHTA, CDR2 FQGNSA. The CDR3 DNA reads TGTGCCAGTAGCTTAGTTTCAGGGGCCGTATTTCAGCCCCAGCATTTT. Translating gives CASSLVSGAVFQPQHF.

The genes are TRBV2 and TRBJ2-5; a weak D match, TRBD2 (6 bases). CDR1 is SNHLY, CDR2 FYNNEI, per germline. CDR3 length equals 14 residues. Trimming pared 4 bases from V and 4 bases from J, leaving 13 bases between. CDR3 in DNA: TGTGCCAGCAGTGTGGCAGGGACTGGAGAGACCCAGTACTTC. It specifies CASSVAGTGETQYF.

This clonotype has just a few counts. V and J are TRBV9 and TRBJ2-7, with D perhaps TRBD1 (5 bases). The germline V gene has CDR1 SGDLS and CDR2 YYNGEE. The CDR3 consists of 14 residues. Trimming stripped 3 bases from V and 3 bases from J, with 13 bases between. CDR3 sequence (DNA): TGTGCCAGCAGCGCCAGGACAACTGGCTACGAGCAGTACTTC. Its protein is CASSARTTGYEQYF.

Here the CDR3 DNA reads TGTGCCAGTGTCGAGTACACTGAAGCTTTCTTT. This gives the protein CASVEYTEAFF. The gene calls are TRBV19 and TRBJ1-1, with D uncertain. Germline V gene sequence: CDR1 LNHDA, CDR2 SQIVND (reference sequence). The CDR3 is 11 amino acids. With 8 bases removed from V and 3 bases from J, the gap between germline ends came to 7 bases.

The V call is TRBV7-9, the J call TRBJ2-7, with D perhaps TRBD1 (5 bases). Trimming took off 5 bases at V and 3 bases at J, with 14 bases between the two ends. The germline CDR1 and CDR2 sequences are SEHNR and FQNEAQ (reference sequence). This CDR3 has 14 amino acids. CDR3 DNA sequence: TGTGCCAGCAGCCACGACAGCTCTTACTACGAGCAGTACTTC. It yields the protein CASSHDSSYYEQYF.

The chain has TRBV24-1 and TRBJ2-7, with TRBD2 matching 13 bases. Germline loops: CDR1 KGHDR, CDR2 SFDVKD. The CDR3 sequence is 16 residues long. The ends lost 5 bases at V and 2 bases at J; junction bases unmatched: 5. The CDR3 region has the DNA TGTGCCACCAGTGCCATAGGACTAGCGGGAGCCTACGAGCAGTACTTC. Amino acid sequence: CATSAIGLAGAYEQYF.

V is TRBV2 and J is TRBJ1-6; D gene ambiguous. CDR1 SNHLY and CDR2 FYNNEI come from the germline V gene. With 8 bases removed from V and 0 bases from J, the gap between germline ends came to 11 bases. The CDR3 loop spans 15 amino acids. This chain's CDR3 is CASLFSSSYNSPLHF. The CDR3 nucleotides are TGTGCCAGCCTTTTTAGCAGCTCCTATAATTCACCCCTCCACTTT. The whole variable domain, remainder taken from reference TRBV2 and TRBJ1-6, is EPEVTQTPSHQVTQMGQEVILRCVPISNHLYFYWYRQILGQKVEFLVSFYNNEISEKSEIFDDQFSVERPDGSNFTLKIRSTKLEDSAMYFCASLFSSSYNSPLHFGNGTRLTVT.

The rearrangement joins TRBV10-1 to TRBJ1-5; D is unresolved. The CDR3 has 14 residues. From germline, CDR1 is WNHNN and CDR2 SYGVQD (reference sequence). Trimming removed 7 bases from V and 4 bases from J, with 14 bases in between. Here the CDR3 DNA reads TGCGCCAGCAAGGTTCAGGCGGGAAATCAGCCCCAGCATTTT. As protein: CASKVQAGNQPQHF.

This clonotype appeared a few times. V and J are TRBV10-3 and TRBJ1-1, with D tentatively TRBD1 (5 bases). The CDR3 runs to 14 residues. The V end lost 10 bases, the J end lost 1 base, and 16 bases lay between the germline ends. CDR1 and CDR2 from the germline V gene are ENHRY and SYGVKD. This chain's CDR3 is CATEDKSGNTEAFF. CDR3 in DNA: TGTGCCACCGAGGACAAATCGGGGAACACTGAAGCTTTCTTT.

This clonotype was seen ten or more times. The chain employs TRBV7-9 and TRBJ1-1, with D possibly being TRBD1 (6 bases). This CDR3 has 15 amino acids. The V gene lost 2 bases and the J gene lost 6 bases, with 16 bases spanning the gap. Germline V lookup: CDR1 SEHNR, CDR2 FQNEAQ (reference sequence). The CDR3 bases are TGTGCCAGCAGCTTAAAGGGGACACCAAGCGCTGAAGCTTTCTTT. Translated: CASSLKGTPSAEAFF.

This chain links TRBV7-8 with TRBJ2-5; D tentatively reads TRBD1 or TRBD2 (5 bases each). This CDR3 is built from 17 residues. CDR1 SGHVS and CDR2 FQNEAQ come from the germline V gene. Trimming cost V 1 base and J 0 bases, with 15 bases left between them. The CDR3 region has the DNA TGTGCCAGCAGCTTAGTCGGGACCCAGGCCTACCAAGAGACCCAGTACTTC. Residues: CASSLVGTQAYQETQYF.

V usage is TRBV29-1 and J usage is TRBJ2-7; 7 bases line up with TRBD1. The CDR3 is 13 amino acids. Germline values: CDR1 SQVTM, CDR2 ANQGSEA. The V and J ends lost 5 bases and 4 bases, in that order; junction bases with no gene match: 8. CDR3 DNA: TGCAGCGTTACAGTAGGGACAGTGTACGAGCAGTACTTC. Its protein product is CSVTVGTVYEQYF.